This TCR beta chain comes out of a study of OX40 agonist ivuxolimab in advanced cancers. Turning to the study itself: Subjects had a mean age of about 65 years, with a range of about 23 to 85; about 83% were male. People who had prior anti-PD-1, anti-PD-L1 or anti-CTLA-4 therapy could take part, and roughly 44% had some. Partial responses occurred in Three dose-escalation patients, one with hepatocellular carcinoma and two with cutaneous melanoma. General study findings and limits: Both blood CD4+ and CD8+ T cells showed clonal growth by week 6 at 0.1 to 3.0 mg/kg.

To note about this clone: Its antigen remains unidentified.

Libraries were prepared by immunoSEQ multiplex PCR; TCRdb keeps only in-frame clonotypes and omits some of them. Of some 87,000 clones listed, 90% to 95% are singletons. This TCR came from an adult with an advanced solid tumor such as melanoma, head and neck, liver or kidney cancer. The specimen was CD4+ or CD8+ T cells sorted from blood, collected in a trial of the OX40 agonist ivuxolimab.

CDR3 amino acids: CASSISLRREDTQYF. In DNA form, the CDR3 reads TGTGCCAGTAGTATTTCTCTCCGGAGGGAAGATACGCAGTATTTT. The chain joins TRBV19 to TRBJ2-3; perhaps TRBD2 as D (6 bases). V shed 3 bases and J shed 5 bases, with 15 bases lying between them. CDR3 length: 15 amino acids. The germline V gene encodes CDR1 LNHDA and CDR2 SQIVND (reference sequence). The full variable domain, with the rest looked up from reference TRBV19 and TRBJ2-3, is DGGITQSPKYLFRKEGQNVTLSCEQNLNHDAMYWYRQDPGQGLRLIYYSQIVNDFQKGDIAEGYSVSREKKESFPLTVTSAQKNPTAFYLCASSISLRREDTQYFGPGTRLTVL.